This T cell receptor (beta chain) was captured in a study of blood T cells in healthy people across ages. A second PCR, run for roughly 7 to 11 cycles, used a sample-barcoded 5' primer plus a J-beta primer mix. TCRdb fed the 5' RACE reads into MiXCR, producing one record per CDR3 protein. The sample records hundreds of thousands of distinct CDR3 sequences, approximately 40% being singletons. This CDR3 contains 15 residues. Germline V gives CDR1 MNHEY, CDR2 SVGEGT. V was pared by 4 bases and J by 8 bases, with 18 bases between. The TCR originated in an elderly man in good health. The V call is TRBV6-2 or TRBV6-3, the J call TRBJ2-1; a possible D gene is TRBD2 (6 bases). The material sequenced was blood. The CDR3 bases are TGTGCCAGCAGTTCGCCGGGAGCACTTAGGGATGAGCAGTTCTTC. It encodes CASSSPGALRDEQFF.